The entry that follows covers one TCR beta chain sequence. Its antigen is undetermined. The authors prepared the TCRbeta library with unique molecular identifiers. Each CDR3 protein is one row after TCRdb ran MiXCR on the PCR reads. The repertoire holds hundreds of thousands of distinct CDR3 sequences, with around 7.3% as singletons. The CDR3 consists of 13 residues. V was shortened by 5 bases and J by 4 bases, with 9 bases between the two germline ends. Germline values: CDR1 MNHEY, CDR2 SVGEGT. This sample is drawn from a study of T-cell reconstitution after alpha-beta-depleted transplantation in children. Study-level results: The main origin of T-cell counts and diversity one year after transplant was newly produced T cells. Some patients showed high day-60 TCRbeta diversity, which derived from surviving recipient T cells and thymic progenitors.

The TCR comes from a female patient aged 2 to 10 who had a stem cell transplant for Fanconi anemia, so the T cells may come from the graft donor. Specimen: peripheral blood, collected 360 days after TCRalphabeta/CD19-depleted stem cell transplant. The chain combines TRBV6-2 or TRBV6-3 with TRBJ1-5; D is undetermined. The CDR3 DNA reads as TGTGCCAGCAGTAGAATGGGGAATCAGCCCCAGCATTTT. This encodes CASSRMGNQPQHF.